This T cell receptor (beta chain) was obtained from a study of T cell responses to AZD1222 COVID-19 vaccine. Study outcomes and limitations: Spike as a whole was targeted by vaccine-associated CD4 TCRs, dominant at 160-218 and 743-854. Females outnumbered males among donors, who were mostly white British; clonal diversity was possibly underestimated. Breadth and depth of Spike-specific TCRs rose after two AZD1222 doses. Just six people given AZD1222 tested seropositive at baseline.

The data were produced by immunoSEQ multiplex PCR, yet TCRdb's version contains in-frame clones alone and is incomplete. The profile shows 100,000 to 150,000 clones, about 90% of them singletons. As for this clone: What it recognizes is unknown.

V was shortened by 8 bases and J by 1 base, with 11 bases between the two germline ends. Looked up from germline, CDR1 is SGHNT and CDR2 is YENEEA. The CDR3 is made up of 13 amino acids. The chain recombines TRBV11-3 with TRBJ1-1; a weak D match, TRBD1 (5 bases). Source: peripheral blood, taken on day 0 of MenACWY control vaccination. The receptor was derived from an adult in good health. CDR3 DNA sequence: TGTGCCAGCCAGGGCAGGCCGAACACTGAAGCTTTCTTT. It specifies CASQGRPNTEAFF.